These 11 T cell receptor beta chains were all obtained from the same sample, sequenced in a study of regulatory T cells in long-lasting Graves disease. Time point defined: newly diagnosed GD, antithyroid drugs for less than 3 months. The TCR library used RNA extracted from PBMCs. Construction of the TCR beta libraries employed iRepertoire HTBI primers in conjunction with Arm-PCR of CDR3 regions. TCRdb reprocessed the multiplex PCR reads via MiXCR and lists one record per CDR3 protein. The profile shows 550,000 or so distinct CDR3 sequences, around 12% of them singletons. This sample was also put to use in a study of T cells in Graves' hyperthyroidism and ophthalmopathy.

The sample in question was peripheral blood mononuclear cells (PBMCs), obtained at new diagnosis, from a patient treated with antithyroid drugs. These receptor sequences come from a woman between 25 and 40 years old with Graves disease.

This clonotype came up many times. This chain links TRBV20-1 with TRBJ1-2; the match to TRBD1 covers 11 bases. The CDR3 contains 16 residues. The V gene's germline CDR1 is DFQATT and CDR2 SNEGSKA (reference sequence). The V and J ends lost 3 bases and 2 bases, in that order; junction bases with no gene match: 8. In DNA, the CDR3 is TGCAGTGCTAGTTCCCCTTGGACAGGGGGCAACTATGGCTACACCTTC. Its translation is CSASSPWTGGNYGYTF.

Worth noting for this clonotype: A much larger clone differs from this one at a single base, so this may be a read error. This likely comes from a read error, as the CDR3 has no conserved phenylalanine or tryptophan at its end. The V call is TRBV5-1, the J call TRBJ2-1, with 10 bases that match TRBD2. The CDR3 contains 15 residues. The junction had 9 bases not matched to a gene; V was cut back by 4 bases and J by 8 bases. The V gene's germline CDR1 is SGHRS and CDR2 YFSETQ. CDR3 bases: TGCGCCAGCAGCGTAGCGGGAGGCCTGTGGGATGAGCAGTTCTTG. It yields the protein CASSVAGGLWDEQFL.

This clonotype was observed a handful of times. This chain links TRBV19 with TRBJ1-1; the D gene is possibly TRBD1 (6 bases). CDR3 length: 15 residues. Looked up from germline, CDR1 is LNHDA and CDR2 is SQIVND (reference sequence). V lost 1 base and J lost 4, with 13 bases in between. The CDR3 DNA is TGTGCCAGTAGTATAGCCAGGGGAGGGGGCACTGAAGCTTTCTTT. Protein: CASSIARGGGTEAFF.

This clonotype was recorded many times. This chain uses TRBV27 with TRBJ1-2, with TRBD1 matching over 10 bases. The V gene end was trimmed by 3 bases and the J gene end by 8 bases; junction bases not matched to a gene: 6. This CDR3 is built from 14 residues. From germline, CDR1 is MNHEY and CDR2 SMNVEV (reference sequence). The CDR3 loop is CASSFTGTGEGYTF. CDR3 sequence (DNA): TGTGCCAGCAGTTTTACCGGGACAGGGGAAGGCTACACCTTC.

Ten or more counts support this clonotype. The CDR3 is CATRDEGDTGELFF. In nucleotides, the CDR3 is TGTGCCACCCGGGACGAAGGGGACACCGGGGAGCTGTTTTTT. The J gene is TRBJ2-2, the V gene TRBV24-1, with D tentatively TRBD1 or TRBD2 (5 bases each). From germline, CDR1 is KGHDR and CDR2 SFDVKD. The CDR3 has 14 amino acids. V was clipped by 9 bases and J by 3 bases, with 13 bases between them.

The rearrangement links TRBV6-1 to TRBJ2-1; 13 bases are a match to TRBD2. The V segment lost 6 bases and the J segment 2 bases; nucleotides outside the gene matches: 7. The CDR3 is 17 amino acids. Germline V gives CDR1 MNHNS, CDR2 SASEGT. The CDR3 sequence: CASSRTSGRSTYNEQFF. The DNA of the CDR3 is TGTGCCAGCAGCCGGACTAGCGGGAGATCGACCTACAATGAGCAGTTCTTC.

The chain recombines TRBV20-1 with TRBJ1-6; 7 nucleotides align to TRBD1. The CDR3 runs 13 residues. Germline V CDR1 and CDR2: DFQATT, SNEGSKA (reference sequence). The V gene end was trimmed by 1 base and the J gene end by 6 bases; junction bases not matched to a gene: 0. In nucleotides, the CDR3 is TGCAGTGCTAGAGGACAGGGTAATTCACCCCTCCACTTT. It codes for CSARGQGNSPLHF.

This clonotype was observed at least ten times. The chain recombines TRBV27 with TRBJ1-1, with a tentative D call TRBD1 (5 bases). The CDR3 is made up of 15 amino acids. From germline, CDR1 is MNHEY and CDR2 SMNVEV (reference sequence). V lost 3 bases, J lost 6 bases, and 17 bases lay in between. CDR3 in amino acids: CASSLNLGVSAEAFF. CDR3 DNA: TGTGCCAGCAGTTTGAATTTAGGGGTTTCAGCTGAAGCTTTCTTT.

This clonotype came up many times. Germline is not matched at one junction end, which may reflect a read error. The chain joins TRBV13 to TRBJ2-7; 12 nucleotides align to TRBD2. The V gene's germline CDR1 is PRHDT and CDR2 FYEKMQ (reference sequence). This CDR3 comprises 14 residues. The CDR3 loop reads CASRELAGGPYLNF. The CDR3 coding sequence is TGTGCCAGCAGAGAGCTAGCGGGAGGGCCATATTTGAACTTC.

This clonotype was seen ten or more times. The rearrangement links TRBV30 to TRBJ1-1; D unresolved. Trimming removed 4 bases at V and 4 bases at J, with 13 bases between. The CDR3 covers 13 residues. The germline gives CDR1 GTSNPN, CDR2 SVGIG (reference sequence). The CDR3 loop is CAWTKGGSTEAFF. The CDR3, as DNA: TGTGCCTGGACGAAGGGAGGGAGCACTGAAGCTTTCTTT. The full variable domain, completed using reference TRBV30 and TRBJ1-1, is SQTIHQWPATLVQPVGSPLSLECTVEGTSNPNLYWYRQAAGRGLQLLFYSVGIGQISSEVPQNLSASRPQDRQFILSSKKLLLSDSGFYLCAWTKGGSTEAFFGQGTRLTVV.

This clonotype was recorded at least ten times. The chain joins TRBV7-2 to TRBJ2-7, with D possibly TRBD1 on 5 matching bases. The CDR3 loop spans 12 amino acids. Germline CDR1 is SGHTA and CDR2 is FQGNSA. V lost 6 bases and J lost 6, with 12 bases in between. Here the CDR3 DNA reads TGTGCCAGCAGGCTAGGGGCTGGCGAGCAGTACTTC. Protein sequence: CASRLGAGEQYF. The whole variable domain, filled in from reference TRBV7-2 and TRBJ2-7, reads GAGVSQSPSNKVTEKGKDVELRCDPISGHTALYWYRQSLGQGLEFLIYFQGNSAPDKSGLPSDRFSAERTGGSVSTLTIQRTQQEDSAVYLCASRLGAGEQYFGPGTRLTVT.